The clone carrying this T cell receptor (beta chain) was recorded many times. Its specificity is not known. The CDR3 has 15 amino acids. V lost 5 bases and J lost 3, with 17 bases in between. Germline assignment: CDR1 MNHEY and CDR2 SMNVEV (reference sequence). The source of the sample is a study of T-cell memory formation after mild COVID-19. As for the study in general: TCR clusters largely stayed donor specific.

Sample barcodes and UMIs were carried by the TCR alpha and TCR beta cDNA libraries that 5'RACE generated with constant-segment primers. TCRdb re-analysed the 5' RACE reads in MiXCR, keeping a single row per CDR3 protein. The repertoire holds tens of thousands of distinct CDR3 sequences, over 6.5% seen once, with roughly 0.79% in the top ten. Findings of the study overall: CM and EM subsets held most contracting CD4+ clones; EMRA held CD8+ ones. Day 15 to 85 contracting clones showed balanced CD4/CD8; day 15 to 37 expanders favored CD4+.

This sequence originates from an adult who had mild COVID-19 (a few samples of this study predate the infection). Cell type and time point are not known. This rearrangement joins TRBV27 to TRBJ2-7, with unresolved D. The sequenced sample was PBMCs or a T cell subset sorted from them (not recorded which). DNA for the CDR3: TGTGCCAGCAGTATCGAAGAGGCCGGATTCTACGAGCAGTACTTC. Translation: CASSIEEAGFYEQYF.